This paragraph covers one TCR beta chain sequence. The source of the sample is a study of blood T cell repertoires in COVID-19. Study-wide background: Both acute and convalescent COVID-19 samples were obtained from the United States, Italy and Spain. PBMCs, B-cell-depleted T cells, or T cells were the source of the cDNA or gDNA that made up the material.

The study counted Cohort 3 donors as recovered given two negative PCRs, clearance, or symptom resolution. The CDR3 contains 15 residues. Trimming left V 1 base short and J 7 bases short, with 15 bases between. CDR1 is SGHKS and CDR2 is YYEKEE in the germline V gene (reference sequence). As handled by the study authors: It was from reference gene primer amplification that nucleated cell counts were estimated. Method: immunoSEQ multiplex PCR; TCRdb's copy keeps in-frame clones and lacks some. V and J calls and clone size are as listed in that table; D and trimming were resolved from the DNA. Of about 330,000 clones in the sample, more than 70% are singletons; the top ten hold approximately 5%.

The rearrangement uses TRBV5-5 and TRBJ1-5; D is undetermined. Sequencing was carried out using PBMCs or T cells enriched from blood (not recorded which). The receptor's source is a woman under 40 who had recovered from COVID-19. Written as DNA, the CDR3 is TGTGCCAGCAGCTTGTTCTCCGTCGGTGTACAGCCCCAGCATTTT. This translates into CASSLFSVGVQPQHF.